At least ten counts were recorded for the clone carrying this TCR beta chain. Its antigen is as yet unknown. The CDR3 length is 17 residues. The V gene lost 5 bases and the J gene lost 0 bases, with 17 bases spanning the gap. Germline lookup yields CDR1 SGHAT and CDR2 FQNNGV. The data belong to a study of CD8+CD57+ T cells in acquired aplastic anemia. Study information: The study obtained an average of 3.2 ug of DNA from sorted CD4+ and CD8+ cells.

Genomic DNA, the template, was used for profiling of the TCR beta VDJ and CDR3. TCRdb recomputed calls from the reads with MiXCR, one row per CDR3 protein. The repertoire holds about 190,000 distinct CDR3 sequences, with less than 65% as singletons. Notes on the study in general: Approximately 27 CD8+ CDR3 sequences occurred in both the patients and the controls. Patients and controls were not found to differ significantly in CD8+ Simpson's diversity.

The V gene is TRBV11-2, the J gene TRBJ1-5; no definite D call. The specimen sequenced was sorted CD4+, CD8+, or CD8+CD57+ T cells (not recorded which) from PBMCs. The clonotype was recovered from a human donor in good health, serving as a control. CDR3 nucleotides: TGTGCCAGCAGCCCTAGTGGGCCCCAACTTAGCAATCAGCCCCAGCATTTT. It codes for CASSPSGPQLSNQPQHF. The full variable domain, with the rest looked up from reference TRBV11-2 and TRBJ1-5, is EAGVAQSPRYKIIEKRQSVAFWCNPISGHATLYWYQQILGQGPKLLIQFQNNGVVDDSQLPKDRFSAERLKGVDSTLKIQPAKLEDSAVYLCASSPSGPQLSNQPQHFGDGTRLSIL.